This T cell receptor (beta chain) was identified in a study of blood T cell repertoires in COVID-19. As for the study in general: Some COVID-19 samples were acute and others convalescent; all came from the United States, Italy and Spain. PBMCs, B-cell-depleted T cells, or T cells provided the cDNA or gDNA that made up the material.

In the original workflow: Amplified reference gene primers provided the basis for estimating nucleated cell counts. Sequencing was performed with immunoSEQ multiplex PCR; in TCRdb, only in-frame clones are kept and a portion is missing. The D gene and trimming were derived from the DNA, and the V and J assignments and clone size from that table. Here the sample spans roughly 110,000 clones, around 89% being singletons. V lost 4 bases to trimming and J lost 1 base; unmatched junction nucleotides: 4. The CDR3 covers 14 residues. Germline loops: CDR1 SQVTM, CDR2 ANQGSEA. The V call is TRBV29-1, the J call TRBJ2-7; 10 bases match TRBD1. Sequencing used peripheral blood. This TCR came from a man aged 35-49 years with active or convalescent COVID-19. The CDR3 spells CSVGGTGVSYEQYF. CDR3 bases: TGCAGCGTTGGGGGGACAGGGGTTTCCTACGAGCAGTACTTC.